This TCR beta chain was sequenced during a study of identical twins. The authors used template switching to add a universal primer site and gave cDNA unique molecular identifiers. TCRdb reprocessed the 5' RACE reads via MiXCR and lists one record per CDR3 protein. The table lists nearly 900,000 distinct CDR3 sequences, 9% to 15% of them singletons, with about 1.6% in the top ten. This CDR3 has 13 amino acids. Germline trimming cut 5 bases from V and 4 bases from J; bases unmatched to any gene: 4. Germline CDR1 SGHVS, CDR2 FQNEAQ. Each donor (without exception) was a healthy Caucasian. Findings of the study overall: Within cord blood, abundant beta clonotypes carried fewer insertions, but memory repertoires showed no such trend.

Concerning this clonotype itself: The antigen is undetermined.

The same specimen was also included in a second study, on yellow fever vaccine responses in identical twins. That source notes: Reported findings indicate that twins' vaccine T cell responses seemed partially convergent, partially personalized.

This sequence originates from a woman aged 18 to 35 in good health. V and J are TRBV7-8 and TRBJ2-7, with 8 bases fitting TRBD2. Input material: PBMCs. Here the CDR3 reads CASSRRGVYEQYV. The CDR3 nucleotides are TGTGCCAGCAGCCGGCGGGGGGTATACGAGCAGTACGTC.